This entry is about one T cell receptor beta chain. The record originates from a study of blood T cell repertoires in COVID-19. About the study: T cells, B-cell-depleted T cells, or PBMCs provided the cDNA or gDNA that served as material.

Grouping used clinical history reported by participants in a survey and questionnaire. Either two negative PCRs, clearance, or symptom resolution qualified Cohort 3 donors as recovered. This CDR3 region has 16 residues. Trimming pared 4 bases from V and 5 bases from J, leaving 19 bases between. Germline loops: CDR1 LGHDT, CDR2 YNNKEL (reference sequence). This table comes from immunoSEQ multiplex PCR, and its TCRdb copy is limited to in-frame clones, with some not included. This table has some 390,000 clones, under 90% appearing once. The chain links TRBV3-1 (or the pseudogene TRBV3-2) to TRBJ2-3; the D gene is possibly TRBD2 (6 bases). The origin of this receptor is a woman younger than 45 who had recovered from COVID-19. The source material was PBMCs or T cells enriched from blood (not recorded which). The CDR3 nucleotides read TGTGCCAGCAGCCCTCTAGCGAGTGGTGGGGGAGATACGCAGTATTTT. Protein product: CASSPLASGGGDTQYF.